The rows below give T cell receptor beta chains drawn from one sample of a study of T cell responses to AZD1222 COVID-19 vaccine. TCRdb keeps only in-frame clones here, not all; method: immunoSEQ multiplex PCR. The sample includes some 88,000 clones, roughly nine tenths seen only once; the top ten take 5.4%. The input for sequencing was peripheral blood, taken 28 days after the second AZD1222 dose. Receptors were obtained from an adult who received the AZD1222 COVID-19 vaccine. Both conserved end residues are part of each CDR3. A D gene is named only where the DNA matches it firmly. Clone size is stated in some rows and not others, as once, few, many or a class when expanded.

j_call cdr3_length v_call d_call clone_size cdr3_nt cdr3_aa
TRBJ1-6 18 TRBV6-1 TRBD1 NA TGTGCCAGCAGTGCCTGGGACAGTCTAAGCTCCTATAATTCACCCCTCCACTTT CASSAWDSLSSYNSPLHF
TRBJ2-5 16 TRBV9 TRBD2 NA TGTGCCAGCAGCGTAGGGTTAGCGGGGGGCCAAGAGACCCAGTACTTC CASSVGLAGGQETQYF
TRBJ1-1 13 TRBV6-5 TRBD1 once TGTGCCAGCAGTTCGAGTACAGGGGTAAGAGCTTTCTTT CASSSSTGVRAFF
TRBJ2-1 14 TRBV5-4 NA NA TGTGCCAGCAGCTTTGTGGGGTCCGGCAATGAGCAGTTCTTC CASSFVGSGNEQFF
TRBJ1-5 15 TRBV7-2 TRBD1 NA TGTGCCAGCAGCTTACAGGGGGGAGCAGCTCAGCCCCAGCATTTT CASSLQGGAAQPQHF
TRBJ2-6 16 TRBV19 TRBD1 NA TGTGCCAGTAGTACTAGGACAGGATCTGGGGCCAACGTCCTGACTTTC CASSTRTGSGANVLTF
TRBJ2-3 11 TRBV2 NA NA TGTGCCCGCACGGATGCAGATACGCAGTATTTT CARTDADTQYF
TRBJ1-1 13 TRBV28 NA once TGTGCCAGCAGTGGGACCCTGAACACTGAAGCTTTCTTT CASSGTLNTEAFF
TRBJ1-3 14 TRBV30 NA NA TGTGCCTGGAGTTTGGGCGGGGCTGGAAACACCATATATTTT CAWSLGGAGNTIYF
TRBJ1-2 13 TRBV5-4 NA NA TGTGCCAGCAGCTTGGGACAAGTCTATGGCTACACCTTC CASSLGQVYGYTF
TRBJ1-2 13 TRBV10-3 NA NA TGTGCCATCAACCCCGCGTGGGGACAAGGCTACACCTTC CAINPAWGQGYTF
TRBJ1-5 16 TRBV28 NA NA TGTGCCAGCACCTTGGCCGGCAGGGGAGATCATCAGCCCCAGCATTTT CASTLAGRGDHQPQHF
TRBJ1-1 14 TRBV30 TRBD1 NA TGTGCCTGGAGTAAGGGGGCGACGGGAACTGAAGCTTTCTTT CAWSKGATGTEAFF
TRBJ2-7 14 TRBV7-2 TRBD1 NA TGTGCCAGCAGCCTCCGGACAGGGAGCTACGAGCAGTACTTC CASSLRTGSYEQYF
TRBJ1-2 15 TRBV6-2/TRBV6-3 TRBD1 few TGTGCCAGCAGTTACTCGCCCGACAGGGATAATGGCTACACCTTC CASSYSPDRDNGYTF
TRBJ1-5 17 TRBV6-2/TRBV6-3 TRBD1 NA TGTGCCAGCAGTTATAATCCAGGGGGCGCTGACAATCAGCCCCAGCATTTT CASSYNPGGADNQPQHF
TRBJ1-2 15 TRBV7-3 NA once TGTGCCAGCAGCTTTACAACCGGACAGATTGGTGGCTACACCTTC CASSFTTGQIGGYTF
TRBJ2-7 13 TRBV9 TRBD1 NA TGTGCCAGCAGCGCGGGGACAGGGGACGAGCAGTACTTC CASSAGTGDEQYF
TRBJ1-1 16 TRBV18 NA NA TGTGCCAGCTCACCACTTAAAGGTAGGGGAAGCACTGAAGCTTTCTTT CASSPLKGRGSTEAFF
TRBJ1-4 14 TRBV28 NA NA TGTGCCAGCACCCCTCAAGGATTAGGGGAAAAACTGTTTTTT CASTPQGLGEKLFF
TRBJ1-6 13 TRBV27 TRBD1 NA TGTGCCAGCAAGGCGACAGGGGGATCACCCCTCCACTTT CASKATGGSPLHF
TRBJ1-1 14 TRBV7-2 TRBD1 NA TGTGCCAGCAGCTTCCGGACAGGGACCACTGAAGCTTTCTTT CASSFRTGTTEAFF
TRBJ1-2 13 TRBV6-5 NA once TGTGCCAGCAGGGCGGGACCCAGAAATGGCTACACCTTC CASRAGPRNGYTF
TRBJ1-4 14 TRBV10-2 TRBD1 NA TGCGCCAGCAGTTGGACAGGGTACAATGAAAAACTGTTTTTT CASSWTGYNEKLFF
TRBJ2-2 15 TRBV5-5 TRBD2 NA TGTGCCAGCAGCCCAGGACTAGCGGGATGGGGGGAGCTGTTTTTT CASSPGLAGWGELFF
TRBJ1-3 18 TRBV19 TRBD1 NA TGTGCCAGTAGTATAGACCCTGGCAGGGGGCTCGCTGGAAACACCATATATTTT CASSIDPGRGLAGNTIYF
TRBJ1-2 14 TRBV10-3 NA NA TGTGCCATCAAAAAGGACAGCTACAACTATGGCTACACCTTC CAIKKDSYNYGYTF
TRBJ1-6 15 TRBV10-3 NA NA TGTGCCATCAGTGAGTCGGCGGACGGGAATTCACCCCTCCACTTT CAISESADGNSPLHF
TRBJ1-3 11 TRBV6-5 NA NA TGTGCCAGCAGACTTGGAAACACCATATATTTT CASRLGNTIYF
TRBJ1-1 13 TRBV11-2 NA NA TGTGCCAGCAGCCCCGGGGGGCATATTGAAGCTTTCTTT CASSPGGHIEAFF
TRBJ2-7 15 TRBV9 TRBD2 NA TGTGCCAGCAGCGGCAGCGGGGGGAGTCCCTACGAGCAGTACTTC CASSGSGGSPYEQYF
TRBJ1-2 11 TRBV28 NA NA TGTGCCAGCAGTTTCAGGGATGGCTACACCTTC CASSFRDGYTF
TRBJ1-4 15 TRBV7-9 TRBD1 NA TGTGCCAGCAGCCACCCGGGACAGGGAAGGGAAAAACTGTTTTTT CASSHPGQGREKLFF
TRBJ1-5 18 TRBV4-2 NA NA TGTGCCAGCAGCCAAGGTAGTCGGGTGGCAGAGCAAAATCAGCCCCAGCATTTT CASSQGSRVAEQNQPQHF
TRBJ2-2 17 TRBV9 NA NA TGTGCCAGCAGCCCTTGGGGCGGGGCGGTCAACACCGGGGAGCTGTTTTTT CASSPWGGAVNTGELFF
TRBJ1-1 13 TRBV10-3 NA NA TGTGCCATCAGCCGGCCGGGGGGCCTAGTAGCTTTCTTT CAISRPGGLVAFF
TRBJ1-6 15 TRBV19 NA NA TGTGCCAGTATTGATGGAGACTCCTATAATTCACCCCTCCACTTT CASIDGDSYNSPLHF
TRBJ1-1 12 TRBV18 TRBD1 NA TGTGCCAGCTCGGGACAGGGGACTGAAGCTTTCTTT CASSGQGTEAFF
TRBJ1-3 16 TRBV7-3 TRBD1 NA TGTGCCAGCAGCCGGGGGACAGGGCCCTCTGGAAACACCATATATTTT CASSRGTGPSGNTIYF
TRBJ2-1 13 TRBV5-6 NA NA TGTGCCAGCAGCAAGGGGAGGAATGGTGAGCAGTTCTTC CASSKGRNGEQFF
TRBJ2-7 13 TRBV19 TRBD2 few TGTGCCAGTAGGCAACGGGGAGGGTACGAGCAGTACTTC CASRQRGGYEQYF
TRBJ1-6 15 TRBV28 NA NA TGTGCCAGCAGACCCCCGGACGGTAATAATTCACCCCTCCACTTT CASRPPDGNNSPLHF
TRBJ1-6 11 TRBV6-1 NA NA TGTGCCAGCAGTGAAGCAGGACCCCTCCACTTT CASSEAGPLHF
TRBJ1-5 17 TRBV21-1 NA NA TGTGCCAGCAGCAACGGCGAGAGGGCCCTTGGAAATCAGCCCCAGCATTTT CASSNGERALGNQPQHF
TRBJ1-1 16 TRBV4-3 NA NA TGCGCCAGCAGCCAATTCCTGGGGGTGTGGAACACTGAAGCTTTCTTT CASSQFLGVWNTEAFF
TRBJ2-5 17 TRBV7-2 TRBD2 NA TGTGCCAGCAGCACGGGACTAGCGGGAACCGCCAGCGAGACCCAGTACTTC CASSTGLAGTASETQYF
TRBJ2-5 15 TRBV4-3 NA NA TGCGCCAGCAGCCAAGAAAGGGGGGCGGGGGAGACCCAGTACTTC CASSQERGAGETQYF
TRBJ1-2 15 TRBV7-9 NA NA TGTGCCAGCAGCTTAGATGGATTCCTTAACTATGGCTACACCTTC CASSLDGFLNYGYTF
TRBJ2-3 13 TRBV6-5 NA NA TGTGCCATCACAGGGAGTGTCACAGATACGCAGTATTTT CAITGSVTDTQYF
TRBJ2-7 13 TRBV25-1 NA NA TGTGCCAGCAGTGAATATATTAGGTACGAGCAGTACTTC CASSEYIRYEQYF
TRBJ1-4 14 TRBV15 NA NA TGTGCCACCAGCAGAGGGGCAACTAATGAAAAACTGTTTTTT CATSRGATNEKLFF